This T cell receptor beta chain was sequenced for a study of blood T cell repertoires in COVID-19. Across the study: The origin of the acute and convalescent COVID-19 samples was the United States, Italy and Spain. Sample material is recorded as cDNA or gDNA derived from T cells, B-cell-depleted T cells, or PBMCs.

J was trimmed by 4 bases and V by 2 bases; bases with no gene match: 11. In germline, CDR1 is MGHRA, CDR2 YSYEKL. This CDR3 contains 18 residues. Authors' data handling: Amplified reference gene primers provided the basis for estimating nucleated cell counts. The data were produced by immunoSEQ multiplex PCR, yet TCRdb's version contains in-frame clones alone and is incomplete. V, J and clone size are those of that table, while D and trimming were read from the DNA. The sample has around 130,000 clones; over 75% are singletons. Sample: peripheral blood. This sequence joins TRBV4-1 and TRBJ2-5; 12 bases are shared with TRBD1. The origin of this receptor is a man aged 65 to 79 with active or convalescent COVID-19. CDR3 coding DNA: TGCGCCAGCAGCCAAACGGGAGGGGGACAGGGGGCCTTAGAGACCCAGTACTTC. Translated, it gives CASSQTGGGQGALETQYF.